This TCR beta chain was captured in a study of cytomegalovirus exposure and HLA in healthy donors (dated by TCRdb to the late 2010s). Looking at the study overall: An earlier analysis of 550 to 700 of the donors reported 276 Gb of sequence data and 117 million unique TCR beta sequences from roughly 200 million T cells. Roughly 300 gigabases of sequencing data and roughly 80 million unique TCR sequences made up an early release that covered around 640 HLA-typed donors. Of the 300 to 500 genotyped donors, 65% to 90% were placed in the genetic ancestry cluster associated with self-reported Caucasian donors. The study aimed to test whether cataloging public T cell receptors could reveal signatures of past pathogen exposure. The study profiled the T cell repertoires of approximately 700 subjects by immunosequencing and related them to cytomegalovirus serostatus. A separate validation cohort of approximately 120 different subjects was used in addition to the approximately 640-subject first cohort. To predict cytomegalovirus infection status, the study brought together high-throughput TCR immunosequencing, statistical association of individual TCRs with disease status, and machine learning. To study patterns of TCR occurrence, a later analysis re-analyzed previously published TCR beta repertoires from 666 donors and added high-resolution HLA genotyping. In the later analysis, no new phenotypic data were used to find candidate immune exposures; instead, reliance was placed on TCR beta sequences and their occurrence across donors. To decide whether each TCR beta V gene segment behaved as functional or pseudogenic, an earlier analysis of some 600 of the donors relied on high-throughput TCR beta sequencing. Donor age, sex, ethnicity and CMV serostatus were compiled alongside the repertoire data. A later genetic analysis took genome-wide SNP genotypes for about three fifths of the roughly 670 donors and used that subset as a discovery cohort. All discovery cohort repertoires had been generated on a single sequencing platform. Both class I and class II loci were covered by HLA typing, at four-digit resolution. The number of donors typed differed by locus, with about 620-630 for A, B, C, DRB1 and DQB1, over 500 for DQA1, 600 to 610 for DPA1, and about 450 for DPB1. Because of strong linkage in the cohort, five DR-DQ haplotypes were treated as single units for association and clustering. Among roughly 400 genotyped donors of the cohort, an average of about 220,000 unique TCR beta nucleotide sequences was sequenced per donor, of which 15% to 20% were non-productive.

In total, 630 or so healthy bone marrow donors made up the cohort. Cohort members were all nominally healthy when sampled, although unrecorded immune exposures were likely present. Of the 670 or so cohort members, 250 to 300 had positive CMV serostatus and 350 to 450 had negative CMV serostatus, and CMV serostatus was not recorded for the donor. A peripheral blood sample was provided by each donor, and peripheral blood mononuclear cells were used for TCR beta sequencing. The Qiagen DNeasy Blood Extraction Kit was used to extract genomic DNA from the blood cell samples. The paper as a whole reports these results and caveats: The classifier was reported to diagnose cytomegalovirus status with high specificity and sensitivity in both the original cohort and the validation cohort. A cluster of highly shared sequence variants was judged likely to represent a technical artifact of the sequencing pipeline. Linkage disequilibrium might explain the correlated functional status among segregating V segments, but an unknown experimental factor could not be excluded. Seventeen rarely observed V segments, including chromosome 9 orphons, were excluded from the earlier analysis of some 590 of the donors because counts were too low. According to a later analysis, parvovirus B19, influenza, CMV and Epstein-Barr virus appeared linked to several top co-occurrence clusters. According to the authors, the approach could potentially be generalized to other disease states and immunological phenotypes. Presence/absence analyses assumed roughly uniform sequencing depth across donors, an assumption that may not hold. Across donors, most TCR sequences were observed very rarely, whereas some public TCRs were present in many individuals. According to a later analysis, most CMV-associated TCR beta chains appeared to be HLA-restricted, and the HLA associations seemed to be driven largely by CMV exposure. A further reported finding was that TCR beta sequences accurately predicted the HLA-A and HLA-B alleles for most subjects in the first cohort. A later genetic analysis associated a missense DCLRE1C variant with V-gene and J-gene trimming of TCR beta chains, and an independent cohort replicated the association. When HLA alleles, especially DR and DQ, strongly co-occurred, TCR associations were difficult to assign to individual alleles. Because some donors lacked HLA typing at each locus, the association tests relied only on the typed subset. CMV serostatus was the only immune exposure information available for the cohort. In a later genetic analysis, fewer N-insertions in productive TCRs were reported among donors in an Asian-associated ancestry cluster than the roughly 700-donor mean. In a later analysis, HLA-associated TCR beta chains showed more clonal expansion and lower generation probabilities than non-associated chains that were equally common. Broadly in line with IMGT annotations, most TCR beta V segments showed up in productive rearrangements about 90% or about 30% of the time in an earlier analysis of several hundred of the donors. The 87-base-pair reads could not distinguish some IMGT-functional V segments, including TRBV6-2 and TRBV6-3, so those segments were excluded. A later analysis associated 16,951 TCR beta sequences with specific HLA alleles at a false discovery rate of 0.05. The study gave a list of 150 to 200 TCR beta chains associated with cytomegalovirus. Only TCR beta chains were sequenced in this cohort, and the absence of alpha or paired-chain data limited detectable features. A later analysis found that TCR association rates varied across HLA loci, with DRB1 alleles showing the most associated TCRs and HLA-C alleles the fewest. A few of the identified cytomegalovirus-associated TCR beta chains were confirmed in vitro to be specific for cytomegalovirus antigens.

From cysteine to phenylalanine, the CDR3 is 14 amino acids long. The entry retains the CDR3 DNA only, 42 bases that are in frame from base 1. The V end gives up 7 bases and the J end 4 bases, leaving 10 bases in the junction not matched to a gene. CDR1 and CDR2 were assigned from the germline V gene as SQVTM and ANQGSEA. The method behind the library was the immunoSEQ multiplex PCR assay. For the multiplex PCR, a mixture combining 60 forward primers for TCR Vbeta segments and 13 reverse primers for TCR Jbeta segments was used. The CDR3 region of rearranged TCR beta genes was amplified from genomic DNA by a multiplex PCR assay. The Illumina HiSeq System was used to sequence the amplified TCR beta libraries as 87-base-pair reads. The paper's processing steps were these. In a later analysis, roughly 80 million unique TCR beta chains were counted across the approximately 620 repertoires, and around 11 million of these chains were shared by at least two donors. To remove PCR and sequencing errors, raw reads were error-corrected and collapsed into unique sequences using a nearest-neighbor algorithm that merged closely related sequences. V, D and J gene segments were assigned by aligning CDR3 sequences to IMGT reference sequences. For a sequence to be retained, at least a six-nucleotide match to both a V gene segment and a J gene segment was required. A rearrangement was called productive if the CDR3 had no stop codons and remained in frame with V and J, and every other rearrangement was called non-productive. Following IMGT convention, CDR3 was defined as the stretch from the second conserved V-encoded cysteine to the conserved J-encoded phenylalanine. The earlier analysis of about 500 of the donors excluded sequences that lacked an unambiguous match to a single V gene segment. In an earlier analysis of 587 of the donors, V segments were called functional above 56.7% productive rearrangements and were called segregating when the between-donor standard deviation exceeded 5%. A statistical classification framework was developed to diagnose cytomegalovirus status using the catalog of TCR beta chain sequences. V and J gene assignment, in a later analysis, came from comparing TCR nucleotide sequences with IMGT/GENE-DB human TR gene sequences. The TCRdist pipeline was used in a later analysis to assign CDR3 sequences and most-parsimonious VDJ recombination scenarios. In a later analysis, each TCR beta chain was defined by its CDR3 amino acid sequence together with its V-gene family, and reads without a unique V-gene family were excluded. A later analysis removed 500 to 650 highly shared, low-generation-probability nucleotide sequences to deal with suspected cross-contamination and a sequencing artifact. A later analysis calculated a clonal expansion index for each public chain from normalized within-repertoire ranks of inferred template counts. In a later analysis, generation probabilities were computed using a VDJ recombination model fitted to out-of-frame rearrangements, and the results were checked against IGoR. In a later analysis, hypergeometric tests were used to score TCR-TCR, TCR-HLA and TCR-CMV co-occurrence, with a repertoire-size bias correction applied to TCR pairs. A later analysis estimated false discovery rates by permuting HLA or CMV assignments 20 times. In a later analysis, co-occurring TCRs were grouped using DBSCAN, with TCRdist sequence similarity added in when clustering inside HLA-allele-positive subsets. Repertoires with fewer than 30,000 or more than 120,000 public chains, plus five repertoires with anomalous nucleotide sharing, were excluded from co-occurrence clustering. Drawn from immuneACCESS, this table holds only the in-frame rearrangements with V and J called that TCRdb kept. Clones are partly lost; checked studies trace under half to an unresolved V gene and leave the rest unexplained. V and J calls plus clone size are reproduced from that table; the DNA served to infer D and trimming. The sample table holds about 140,000 clones, of which roughly 75% were seen once. The biggest ten clones account for under 5.5% of the sample.

Of note for this clone: Its antigen is unknown. Per-base qualities were not stored, and no clone one base away is much larger.

Sequences were obtained from PBMCs. This sequence was found in a man aged 25 to 45 in good health. Here the chain combines TRBV29-1 and TRBJ2-3, and 8 bases in between align with TRBD2. In nucleotides, the sequence is TGCAGCGGGGGGGTTAGCGGGACCTCAGATACGCAGTATTTT. Its translation is CSGGVSGTSDTQYF.